These 32 T cell receptor beta chains came from one sample sequenced in a study of blood T cell repertoires in COVID-19. Profiled with immunoSEQ multiplex PCR; TCRdb holds only in-frame clones, not every one. The profile shows some 250,000 clones, approximately 85% of them singletons. Sequencing input: PBMCs or T cells enriched from blood (not recorded which). The receptors stem from a woman between 45 and 60 years old who had recovered from COVID-19.

The chain uses TRBV27 and TRBJ1-6; no firm D call. The CDR3 runs 14 residues. Trimming cost V 2 bases and J 4 bases, with 6 bases left between them. The germline V gene encodes CDR1 MNHEY and CDR2 SMNVEV (reference sequence). The chain's CDR3 is CASSLADYNSPLHF. The CDR3, as DNA: TGTGCCAGCAGTTTAGCGGATTATAATTCACCCCTCCACTTT.

V is TRBV24-1 and J is TRBJ1-5; a possible D gene is TRBD1 (6 bases). Trimming shortened V by 8 bases and J by 7 bases, and 23 bases separated the two germline ends. CDR3 length: 16 residues. Looked up from germline, CDR1 is KGHDR and CDR2 is SFDVKD. CDR3 in amino acids: CATTRLQGSGKQPQHF. The CDR3 DNA sequence: TGTGCCACCACCCGGCTACAGGGTTCTGGTAAACAGCCCCAGCATTTT.

The genes are TRBV27 and TRBJ2-1; TRBD2 matches 14 bases. The V gene's germline CDR1 is MNHEY and CDR2 SMNVEV (reference sequence). Unmatched junction bases numbered 8, after V lost 5 bases and J lost 8 bases. The CDR3 consists of 16 residues. CDR3 amino acids: CASSPGLAGGEDEQFF. DNA of the CDR3: TGTGCCAGCAGTCCCGGACTAGCGGGAGGTGAAGATGAGCAGTTCTTC.

The chain carries TRBV5-1 and TRBJ2-2; D unclear. V was cut by 1 base and J by 6 bases, with 10 bases left in between. Germline CDR1 is SGHRS and CDR2 is YFSETQ. This CDR3 is built from 14 residues. Written as DNA, the CDR3 is TGCGCCAGCAGCTTGATCTCGTCGTCCGGGGAGCTGTTTTTT. It translates to CASSLISSSGELFF.

This chain joins TRBV6-1 and TRBJ2-2; 9 bases match TRBD2. Germline values: CDR1 MNHNS, CDR2 SASEGT. After removal of 4 bases from V and 7 bases from J, the junction contained 10 bases not matched to a gene. This CDR3 comprises 16 residues. CDR3 amino acids: CASSATQAGGYGELFF. The CDR3 bases are TGTGCCAGCAGTGCCACCCAAGCGGGAGGATACGGGGAGCTGTTTTTT.

The chain employs TRBV2 and TRBJ2-5, with 10 bases lining up with TRBD2. This CDR3 is built from 15 residues. After removal of 6 bases from V and 2 bases from J, the junction contained 6 bases not matched to a gene. Germline V gene lookup returns CDR1 SNHLY and CDR2 FYNNEI. CDR3 loop: CASRSSGSQQETQYF. In nucleotides, the CDR3 is TGTGCCAGCAGGTCTAGCGGGAGCCAACAAGAGACCCAGTACTTC.

Turning to this clone: One end of the junction fails to match germline, which may point to a read error. V is TRBV5-4 and J is TRBJ2-7, with 8 bases aligning to TRBD2. CDR1 SGHNT and CDR2 YYREEE come from the germline V gene (reference sequence). The CDR3 loop spans 15 amino acids. DNA for the CDR3: TGTGCCAGCAGTTTGGGACTAGTAAACTCCTACGAGCAGTACTTC. Its translation: CASSLGLVNSYEQYF.

This chain joins TRBV11-2 and TRBJ1-2; 7 bases map to TRBD1. From germline, CDR1 is SGHAT and CDR2 FQNNGV. The CDR3 covers 14 residues. V dropped 5 bases and J dropped 2; count of bases not matched to a gene: 5. Here the CDR3 DNA reads TGTGCCAGCAGCCGACCGACAGGGAACTATGGCTACACCTTC. It translates to CASSRPTGNYGYTF.

V usage is TRBV10-1 and J usage is TRBJ2-3, with D unclear. The CDR3 extends over 15 amino acids. Trimming pared 3 bases from V and 2 bases from J, leaving 12 bases between. The germline CDR1 and CDR2 sequences are WNHNN and SYGVQD (reference sequence). The CDR3: CASSDPLGATDTQYF. The CDR3 DNA reads as TGCGCCAGCAGTGACCCCCTCGGAGCCACAGATACGCAGTATTTT.

The chain carries TRBV5-4 and TRBJ1-3, with a possible D match to TRBD1 (5 bases). Germline V lookup: CDR1 SGHNT, CDR2 YYREEE (reference sequence). The CDR3 contains 18 residues. The V gene lost 1 base and the J gene lost 2 bases, with 19 bases spanning the gap. The CDR3 nucleotides are TGTGCCAGCAGCTTGTTAGTCCCCGGGGGTCAGACTGGAAACACCATATATTTT. Translating gives CASSLLVPGGQTGNTIYF.

The V and J genes are TRBV12-3 or TRBV12-4 and TRBJ2-5, with unresolved D. The CDR3 length is 13 residues. V lost 6 bases and J 2 bases, leaving 10 bases between the germline ends. The CDR3 spells CASRSRNQETQYF. CDR3 DNA: TGTGCCAGCAGATCTAGGAATCAAGAGACCCAGTACTTC.

V usage is TRBV6-5 and J usage is TRBJ1-6; TRBD1 agrees at 7 bases. The J segment lost 7 bases and the V segment lost 6 bases, leaving 6 bases of the junction unmatched. Looked up from germline, CDR1 is MNHEY and CDR2 is SVGAGI. This CDR3 contains 14 residues. The CDR3 bases are TGTGCCAGCAGATCCGGGACAGAGAATTCACCCCTCCACTTT. Translating it yields CASRSGTENSPLHF.

J is TRBJ2-7 and V is TRBV28; possibly TRBD2 for D (8 bases). The CDR3 totals 21 residues. V dropped 6 bases and J dropped 2 bases, with 35 bases sitting between them. CDR1 is MDHEN and CDR2 is SYDVKM in the germline V gene. CDR3: CASSPIPTNLKRQGLAYEQYF. The CDR3 DNA reads as TGTGCCAGCAGCCCCATACCAACTAACCTAAAGAGACAGGGACTAGCCTACGAGCAGTACTTC.

The chain carries TRBV19 and TRBJ1-5, with 7 bases lining up with TRBD1. J was trimmed by 0 bases and V by 3 bases; bases with no gene match: 8. Germline V lookup: CDR1 LNHDA, CDR2 SQIVND (reference sequence). The CDR3 runs 17 residues. In nucleotides, the CDR3 is TGTGCCAGTAGTATCGTCCCCGGGACAGTTAGCAATCAGCCCCAGCATTTT. Translation: CASSIVPGTVSNQPQHF.

The rearrangement joins TRBV27 to TRBJ1-2; no definite D call. Trimming stripped 2 bases from V and 5 bases from J, with 21 bases between. CDR3 length: 17 residues. CDR1 is MNHEY, CDR2 SMNVEV, per germline (reference sequence). The CDR3 DNA reads as TGTGCCAGCAGTTTAACGAGGTCCGTATCCCACTCTTATGGCTACACCTTC. It codes for CASSLTRSVSHSYGYTF.

On this clone itself: Distinct nucleotide sequences in the sample also encode this CDR3. V gene TRBV5-1 combines with J gene TRBJ2-1; 9 bases align to TRBD2. With V trimmed by 0 bases and J by 8 bases, 3 bases remained unmatched. This CDR3 has 14 residues. CDR1 SGHRS and CDR2 YFSETQ come from the germline V gene. CDR3 sequence: CASSLGLAGDEQFF. CDR3 DNA sequence: TGCGCCAGCAGCTTGGGTTTAGCGGGAGATGAGCAGTTCTTC.

The chain links TRBV5-6 to TRBJ1-2; the match to TRBD1 covers 7 bases. CDR1 SGHDT and CDR2 YYEEEE come from the germline V gene. The CDR3 loop spans 13 amino acids. The ends lost 4 bases at V and 2 bases at J; junction bases unmatched: 2. The CDR3 loop reads CASSGTANYGYTF. CDR3 bases: TGTGCCAGCAGCGGGACAGCAAACTATGGCTACACCTTC.

This clone showed up just a few times. The chain couples TRBV7-2 to TRBJ1-3, with D possibly matching TRBD1 (5 bases). The CDR3 extends over 15 amino acids. Germline lookup yields CDR1 SGHTA and CDR2 FQGNSA. V lost 6 bases, J lost 0 bases, and 12 bases lay in between. The DNA for the CDR3 is TGTGCCAGCAGTCCACGGGGGGTCTCTGGAAACACCATATATTTT. It is translated as CASSPRGVSGNTIYF.

This clone was counted once. This chain uses TRBV10-3 with TRBJ2-1, with a possible D match to TRBD1 (6 bases). CDR1 is ENHRY, CDR2 SYGVKD, per germline. The CDR3 runs to 15 residues. The V and J ends lost 9 bases and 0 bases respectively, with 15 bases between them. The CDR3 protein is CAIGVRGSSYNEQFF. CDR3 DNA sequence: TGTGCCATAGGGGTAAGGGGGAGCTCCTACAATGAGCAGTTCTTC.

The genes are TRBV5-1 and TRBJ2-1, with 15 bases lining up with TRBD2. The germline gives CDR1 SGHRS, CDR2 YFSETQ. J was trimmed by 0 bases and V by 4 bases; bases with no gene match: 2. This CDR3 spans 17 amino acids. The CDR3 loop reads CASSLGLAGGSYNEQFF. CDR3 DNA: TGCGCCAGCAGCCTGGGACTAGCGGGAGGCTCCTACAATGAGCAGTTCTTC.

V usage is TRBV29-1 and J usage is TRBJ1-1; 10 bases match TRBD1. Germline V CDR1 and CDR2: SQVTM, ANQGSEA. The CDR3 consists of 13 residues. V lost 8 bases and J lost 5; bases outside the gene matches: 8. The CDR3 is CSSHDRGLTEAFF. Written as DNA, the CDR3 is TGCAGCAGCCACGACAGGGGGCTTACTGAAGCTTTCTTT. The full variable domain, rest sourced from reference TRBV29-1 and TRBJ1-1, is SAVISQKPSRDICQRGTSLTIQCQVDSQVTMMFWYRQQPGQSLTLIATANQGSEATYESGFVIDKFPISRPNLTFSTLTVSNMSPEDSSIYLCSSHDRGLTEAFFGQGTRLTVV.

The CDR3: CASSLRTGQNYEQYF. For the CDR3, the DNA is TGCGCCAGCAGCTTAAGGACGGGACAGAACTACGAGCAGTACTTC. The V and J genes are TRBV5-1 and TRBJ2-7, with TRBD1 identical over 7 bases. The ends lost 2 bases at V and 3 bases at J; junction bases unmatched: 8. This CDR3 has 15 amino acids. Germline values: CDR1 SGHRS, CDR2 YFSETQ.

This clone was seen just once. The chain links TRBV5-1 to TRBJ2-7, with 10 bases that match TRBD2. V lost 4 bases, J lost 2 bases, and 9 bases stayed unmatched. The CDR3 runs to 16 residues. CDR1 and CDR2 (germline): SGHRS, YFSETQ. CDR3 DNA sequence: TGCGCCAGCAGCCTCTTGACTAGCGGGCTACCCTACGAGCAGTACTTC. This translates into CASSLLTSGLPYEQYF.

The V and J genes are TRBV5-1 and TRBJ2-2; 7 nucleotides match TRBD1. Germline CDR1 and CDR2: SGHRS and YFSETQ. The J segment lost 1 base and the V segment lost 2 bases, leaving 2 bases of the junction unmatched. The CDR3 runs 15 residues. The CDR3 reads CASSLRTGNTGELFF. CDR3 nucleotide sequence: TGCGCCAGCAGCTTAAGGACAGGGAACACCGGGGAGCTGTTTTTT.

This rearrangement joins TRBV7-2 to TRBJ1-4; D is unclear. Germline V CDR1 and CDR2: SGHTA, FQGNSA. The CDR3 is made up of 14 amino acids. V lost 1 base to trimming and J lost 6 bases, with 9 bases between them. CDR3 nucleotide sequence: TGTGCCAGCAGCTTAGTCTCCGGAGATGAAAAACTGTTTTTT. Translation: CASSLVSGDEKLFF.

This chain links TRBV28 with TRBJ1-6; tentative D call: TRBD1 (6 bases). The length of the CDR3 is 15 residues. V lost 7 bases, J lost 8 bases, and 18 bases lay in between. Germline V gene data show CDR1 as MDHEN and CDR2 as SYDVKM. The CDR3 DNA reads as TGTGCCAGCACCGAACCGGGACAAGGTTATTCACCCCTCCACTTT. It encodes CASTEPGQGYSPLHF.

The chain joins TRBV18 to TRBJ2-1; TRBD2 agrees at 11 bases. Germline CDR1 reads KGHSH; CDR2 reads LQKENI. The V segment lost 5 bases and the J segment 8 bases; nucleotides outside the gene matches: 11. The CDR3 covers 16 residues. The DNA of the CDR3 is TGTGCCAGCTCAGCCTTAGCGGGAGGGCCGTCCGATGAGCAGTTCTTC. Translating it yields CASSALAGGPSDEQFF.

The chain has TRBV6-4 and TRBJ1-4; TRBD1 aligns across 10 bases. This CDR3 spans 13 amino acids. Germline V gives CDR1 MRHNA, CDR2 SNTAGT. V shed 6 bases, J shed 10 bases, and the junction held 5 bases outside the gene matches. CDR3 loop: CASSRDRGGKLFF. CDR3 in DNA: TGTGCCAGCAGCCGGGACAGGGGCGGAAAACTGTTTTTT.

The chain uses TRBV24-1 and TRBJ1-2; D unclear. The V and J ends lost 1 base and 4 bases respectively, with 6 bases between them. The CDR3 contains 13 residues. CDR1 is KGHDR and CDR2 is SFDVKD in the germline V gene. Written as DNA, the CDR3 is TGTGCCACCAGTGATTTCGACTCCTATGGCTACACCTTC. Its protein product is CATSDFDSYGYTF.

This clone was seen just once. The CDR3 sequence is CASSPLADNEQFF. The CDR3 DNA reads TGTGCCAGCAGCCCTCTAGCGGACAATGAGCAGTTCTTC. The V and J genes are TRBV28 and TRBJ2-1; 7 nucleotides match TRBD2. The CDR3 has 13 amino acids. Germline loops: CDR1 MDHEN, CDR2 SYDVKM. J gave up 5 bases and V 6 bases, and 4 bases lay outside the gene matches.

The V and J genes are TRBV4-2 and TRBJ2-3; D gene uncertain. CDR3 length: 14 amino acids. In germline, CDR1 is LGHNA, CDR2 YNFKEQ. The V gene lost 4 bases and the J gene lost 3 bases, with 11 bases spanning the gap. CDR3 sequence reads: CASSPSLRTDTQYF. The CDR3 DNA reads TGTGCCAGCAGCCCCAGTTTAAGAACAGATACGCAGTATTTT.

The chain combines TRBV5-1 with TRBJ1-2, with TRBD1 as a possible D gene (6 bases). The V gene's germline CDR1 is SGHRS and CDR2 YFSETQ. The CDR3 loop spans 13 amino acids. V lost 5 bases to trimming and J lost 5 bases, with 13 bases between them. The CDR3 region has the DNA TGCGCCAGCAGACATGACAGGATTTATGGCTACACCTTC. Translation: CASRHDRIYGYTF.